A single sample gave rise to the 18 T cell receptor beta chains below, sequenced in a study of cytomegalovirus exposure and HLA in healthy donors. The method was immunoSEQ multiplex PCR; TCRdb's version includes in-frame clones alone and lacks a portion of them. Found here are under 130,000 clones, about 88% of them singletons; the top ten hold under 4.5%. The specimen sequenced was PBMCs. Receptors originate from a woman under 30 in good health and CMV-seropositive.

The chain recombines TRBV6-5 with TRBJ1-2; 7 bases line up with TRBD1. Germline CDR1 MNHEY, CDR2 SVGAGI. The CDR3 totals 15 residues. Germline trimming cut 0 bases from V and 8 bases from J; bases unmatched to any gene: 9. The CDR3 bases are TGTGCCAGCAGTTACTCGGGGGCAGGGGGTTTGGGCTACACCTTC. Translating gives CASSYSGAGGLGYTF.

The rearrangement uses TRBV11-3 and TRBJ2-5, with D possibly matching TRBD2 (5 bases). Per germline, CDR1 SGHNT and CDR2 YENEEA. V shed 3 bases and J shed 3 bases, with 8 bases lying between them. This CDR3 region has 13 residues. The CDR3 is CASSLSGEETQYF. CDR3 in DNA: TGTGCCAGCAGCTTGAGCGGAGAAGAGACCCAGTACTTC.

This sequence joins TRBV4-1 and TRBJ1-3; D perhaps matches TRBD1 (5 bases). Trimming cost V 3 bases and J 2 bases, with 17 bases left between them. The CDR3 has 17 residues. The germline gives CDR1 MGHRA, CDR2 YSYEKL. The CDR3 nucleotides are TGCGCCAGCAGCCACCCCGGGACGGGGGAGGCTGGAAACACCATATATTTT. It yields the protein CASSHPGTGEAGNTIYF.

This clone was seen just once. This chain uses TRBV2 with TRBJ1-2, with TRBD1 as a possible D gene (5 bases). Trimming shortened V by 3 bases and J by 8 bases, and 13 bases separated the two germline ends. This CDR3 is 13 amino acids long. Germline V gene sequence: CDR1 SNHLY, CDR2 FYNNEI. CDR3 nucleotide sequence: TGTGCCAGCAGTGATTGGCAGGGAGGGGGCTACACCTTC. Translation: CASSDWQGGGYTF.

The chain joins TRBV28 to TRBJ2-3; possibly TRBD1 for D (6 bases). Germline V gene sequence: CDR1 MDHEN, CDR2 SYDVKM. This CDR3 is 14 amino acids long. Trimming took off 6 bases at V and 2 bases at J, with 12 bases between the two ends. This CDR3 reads CASSLTGSTDTQYF. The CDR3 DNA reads TGTGCCAGCAGCCTTACAGGGTCCACAGATACGCAGTATTTT.

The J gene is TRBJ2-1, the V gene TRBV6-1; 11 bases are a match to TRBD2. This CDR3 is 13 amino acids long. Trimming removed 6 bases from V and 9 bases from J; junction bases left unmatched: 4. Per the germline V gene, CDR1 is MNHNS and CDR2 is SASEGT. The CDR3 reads CASSTSGGTEQFF. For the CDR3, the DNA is TGTGCCAGCAGCACTAGCGGGGGAACTGAGCAGTTCTTC.

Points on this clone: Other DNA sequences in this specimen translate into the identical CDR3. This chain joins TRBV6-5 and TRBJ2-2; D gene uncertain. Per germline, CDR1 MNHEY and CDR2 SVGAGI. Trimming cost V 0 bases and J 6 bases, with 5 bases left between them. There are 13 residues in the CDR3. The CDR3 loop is CASSYSRSGELFF. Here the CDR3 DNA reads TGTGCCAGCAGTTACTCGAGATCCGGGGAGCTGTTTTTT.

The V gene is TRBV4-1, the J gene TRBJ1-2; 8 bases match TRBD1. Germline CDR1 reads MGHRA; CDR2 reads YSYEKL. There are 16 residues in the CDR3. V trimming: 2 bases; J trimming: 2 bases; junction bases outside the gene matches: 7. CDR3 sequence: CASSQSTGAKNYGYTF. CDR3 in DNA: TGCGCCAGCAGCCAATCGACAGGGGCTAAAAACTATGGCTACACCTTC.

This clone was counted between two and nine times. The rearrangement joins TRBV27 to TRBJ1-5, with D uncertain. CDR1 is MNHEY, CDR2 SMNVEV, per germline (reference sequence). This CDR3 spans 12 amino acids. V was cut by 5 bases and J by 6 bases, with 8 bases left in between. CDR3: CASSPLGQPQHF. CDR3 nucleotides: TGTGCCAGCAGTCCTCTCGGTCAGCCCCAGCATTTT.

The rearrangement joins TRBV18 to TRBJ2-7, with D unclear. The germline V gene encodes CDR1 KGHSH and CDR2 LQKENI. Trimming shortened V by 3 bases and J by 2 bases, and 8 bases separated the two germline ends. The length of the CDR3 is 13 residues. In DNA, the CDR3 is TGTGCCAGCTCACCTGGCAGTACCTACGAGCAGTACTTC. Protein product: CASSPGSTYEQYF.

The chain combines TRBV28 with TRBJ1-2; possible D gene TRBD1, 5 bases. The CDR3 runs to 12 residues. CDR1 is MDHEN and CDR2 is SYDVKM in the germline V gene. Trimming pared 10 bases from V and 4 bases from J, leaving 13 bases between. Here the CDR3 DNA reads TGTGCCACCATGCACAGGATCTATGGCTACACCTTC. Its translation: CATMHRIYGYTF.

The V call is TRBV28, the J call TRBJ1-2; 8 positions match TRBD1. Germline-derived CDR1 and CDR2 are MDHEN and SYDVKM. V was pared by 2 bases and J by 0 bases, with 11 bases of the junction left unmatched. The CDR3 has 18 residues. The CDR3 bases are TGTGCCAGCAGTTTAAACCCACGACAGGGGATAACTAACTATGGCTACACCTTC. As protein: CASSLNPRQGITNYGYTF.

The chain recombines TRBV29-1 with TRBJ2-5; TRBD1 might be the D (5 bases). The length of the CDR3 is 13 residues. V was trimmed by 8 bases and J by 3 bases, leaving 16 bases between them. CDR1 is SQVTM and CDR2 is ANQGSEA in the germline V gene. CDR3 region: CSFHRTIKETQYF. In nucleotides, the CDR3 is TGCAGCTTCCACCGGACAATCAAAGAGACCCAGTACTTC.

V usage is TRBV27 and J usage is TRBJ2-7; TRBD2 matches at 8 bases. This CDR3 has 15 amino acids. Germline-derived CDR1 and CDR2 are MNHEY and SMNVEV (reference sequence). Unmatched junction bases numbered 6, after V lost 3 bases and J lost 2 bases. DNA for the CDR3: TGTGCCAGCAGTTTGACGGGACTAGAAACCTACGAGCAGTACTTC. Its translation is CASSLTGLETYEQYF.

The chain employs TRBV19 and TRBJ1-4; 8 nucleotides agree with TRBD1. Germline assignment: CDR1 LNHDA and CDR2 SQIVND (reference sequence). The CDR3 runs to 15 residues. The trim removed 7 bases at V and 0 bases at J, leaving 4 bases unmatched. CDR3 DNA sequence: TGTGCCAGTAAGGGACAGGCCGCAACTAATGAAAAACTGTTTTTT. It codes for CASKGQAATNEKLFF.

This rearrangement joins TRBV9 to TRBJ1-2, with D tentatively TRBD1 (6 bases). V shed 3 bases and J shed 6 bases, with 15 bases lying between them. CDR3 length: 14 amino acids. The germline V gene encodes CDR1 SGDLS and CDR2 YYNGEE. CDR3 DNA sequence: TGTGCCAGCAGCGACCATACAGGGCTTAATGGCTACACCTTC. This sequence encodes CASSDHTGLNGYTF.

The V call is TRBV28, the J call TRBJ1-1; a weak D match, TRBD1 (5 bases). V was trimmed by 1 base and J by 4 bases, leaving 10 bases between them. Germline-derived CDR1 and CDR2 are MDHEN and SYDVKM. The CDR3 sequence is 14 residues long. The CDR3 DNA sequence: TGTGCCAGCAGTTTATATCGGGGGAGCACTGAAGCTTTCTTT. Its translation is CASSLYRGSTEAFF.

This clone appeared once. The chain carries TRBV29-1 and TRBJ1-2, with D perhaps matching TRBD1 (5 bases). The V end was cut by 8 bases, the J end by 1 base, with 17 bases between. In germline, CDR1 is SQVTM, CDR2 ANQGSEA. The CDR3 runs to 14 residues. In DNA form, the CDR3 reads TGCAGCCCCAGTTGGGGCGCAAATAACTATGGCTACACCTTC. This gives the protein CSPSWGANNYGYTF.